This T cell receptor beta chain was captured in a study of blood T cell repertoires in COVID-19 (dated by TCRdb to the early 2020s). General notes on the study: Samples from collaborators originated in the United States, Italy and Spain and spanned both the acute and convalescent phases of COVID-19. A freely available public database, intended as a resource for researchers studying the immune response to SARS-CoV-2, is where the repertoires were released. The prospective study material was composed of cDNA or gDNA derived from T cells, B-cell-depleted T cells, or PBMCs. Where HLA class I and class II types were available, the types were taken from metadata supplied by the sample provider, not from assay-based typing. Nearly every sample came with metadata listing a de-identified subject ID, COVID-19 status, age in years and sex. The dataset comprised deeply sampled blood TCRbeta repertoires from subjects exposed to, actively infected with, or recovered from COVID-19. Samples were obtained from the ongoing ImmuneRACE study (first 160 participants) and from roughly 1,300 subjects provided by 6 global collaborators.

To note about this clone: Its antigen has not been determined. No per-base quality is available; no much larger clone lies one base away.

Each collaborating institution followed its own protocols to collect whole blood in K2EDTA tubes. For TCRbeta analysis, collaborator samples were shipped as frozen whole blood, as isolated PBMCs, or as DNA extracted from either sample type. V and J are trimmed by 0 bases and 2 bases, and the gene matches miss 7 bases of the junction. The CDR3 numbers 17 residues from cysteine through phenylalanine. Only the CDR3 DNA stays, 51 bases, in frame from base 1. The germline V gene (reference sequence) provides CDR1 SGHNT and CDR2 YYREEE. Findings and caveats that apply to the study as a whole: How much clinical and demographic metadata was included differed by source and by participant, and the metadata was provided uncurated.

TCRbeta CDR3 regions were amplified from genomic DNA by means of the immunoSEQ Assay, a bias-controlled multiplex PCR. In the paper's pipeline: The number of nucleated cells in each sample was estimated from the amplification of reference gene primers within the assay. Sequence reads were collapsed and filtered to measure the absolute abundance of every unique TCRbeta CDR3 rearrangement. For each sample, productive Simpson clonality was calculated as the square root of Simpson's diversity index over productive rearrangements. The table comes from immuneACCESS by way of TCRdb, which keeps in-frame sequences with V and J called. Part of the clones is missing from these tables; in studies checked, under half for an unresolved V gene and the rest for unknown reasons. The V and J calls and clone size were taken over from that table, and D and trimming were inferred from the DNA. The sample yields more than 150,000 clones; approximately 86% were counted once. The ten largest clonotypes hold roughly 8.2% of the sample.

The TCR sequence derives from a man in his 60s with acute or convalescent COVID-19. Sequenced material: peripheral blood. The receptor chain draws on TRBV5-4 and TRBJ2-5; 10 nucleotides in the junction match TRBD2. The nucleotide sequence is TGTGCCAGCAGCTTGGAAGGACTAGCGGCAATGCAAGAGACCCAGTACTTC. It translates to CASSLEGLAAMQETQYF.